This section outlines one TCR beta chain sequence together with its context. Antigen unknown. These data originate in a study of OX40 agonist ivuxolimab in advanced cancers. The germline CDR1 and CDR2 sequences are ENHRY and SYGVKD. With 5 bases clipped from V and 4 bases from J, the junction kept 7 bases outside the gene matches. The CDR3 contains 14 residues. This table comes from immunoSEQ multiplex PCR, and its TCRdb copy is limited to in-frame clones, with some not included. The profile shows around 92,000 clones, roughly 94% of them singletons. General study results and limits: By week 6 at 0.1 to 3.0 mg/kg, blood CD4+ and CD8+ T cells had expanded clonally.

The receptor was derived from an adult with an advanced solid tumor such as melanoma, head and neck, liver or kidney cancer. Sequences were derived from CD4+ or CD8+ T cells sorted from blood, sampled in a trial of the OX40 agonist ivuxolimab. The V gene is TRBV10-3, the J gene TRBJ2-7, with 8 bases that match TRBD2. The CDR3 DNA sequence: TGTGCCATCAGTACCTTAGCGGGAAGGTACGAGCAGTACTTC. Amino acid sequence: CAISTLAGRYEQYF.